The 9 T cell receptor beta chains listed next were all sequenced from one sample in a study of T-cell memory formation after mild COVID-19. MiXCR was run by TCRdb on the 5' RACE reads, yielding one entry per CDR3 protein. The table shows over 150,000 distinct CDR3 sequences, with 20% to 25% occurring only once. Sequencing used PBMCs or a T cell subset sorted from them (not recorded which). The receptors here all came from an adult woman who had mild COVID-19 (a few samples of this study predate the infection). Cell type and time point are not known.

This clonotype appeared a single time. The gene calls are TRBV9 and TRBJ1-1, with D uncertain. Deletions cut 0 bases from V and 1 base from J, with 19 bases between. This CDR3 contains 18 residues. Germline CDR1 reads SGDLS; CDR2 reads YYNGEE. CDR3 in DNA: TGTGCCAGCAGCGTAGTCTCGTCGTGGACGGGAAGGAACACTGAAGCTTTCTTT. Amino acids: CASSVVSSWTGRNTEAFF.

This clonotype came up a few times. V usage is TRBV9 and J usage is TRBJ2-7; 7 positions match TRBD1. Germline V gene lookup returns CDR1 SGDLS and CDR2 YYNGEE. The CDR3 extends over 13 amino acids. Germline trimming cut 4 bases from V and 5 bases from J; bases unmatched to any gene: 6. The CDR3 reads CASSLATGNEQYF. CDR3 sequence (DNA): TGTGCCAGCAGCTTAGCGACAGGGAACGAGCAGTACTTC.

The chain recombines TRBV7-9 with TRBJ2-7; D perhaps matches TRBD1 (5 bases). The CDR3 loop spans 12 amino acids. Germline assignment: CDR1 SEHNR and CDR2 FQNEAQ (reference sequence). Trimming took 4 bases from V and 6 from J, leaving 10 bases between them. The CDR3: CASSYDRGEQYF. CDR3 in DNA: TGTGCCAGCAGCTACGACAGAGGCGAGCAGTACTTC.

The sample holds a few counts of this clonotype. The CDR3 region is CASRPTSGGYRAQQFF. In DNA form, the CDR3 reads TGTGCCAGCAGGCCAACTAGCGGGGGATATAGGGCGCAGCAGTTCTTC. The chain carries TRBV5-8 and TRBJ2-1, with 11 bases aligning to TRBD2. There are 16 residues in the CDR3. V lost 5 bases and J lost 11; bases outside the gene matches: 15. Germline V lookup: CDR1 SGHTS, CDR2 YDEGEE.

This clonotype was counted a few times. CDR3 nucleotides: TGTGCCAGCAGCTACGGACAGGGGGCTGACGAGCAGTACTTC. Translating it yields CASSYGQGADEQYF. The rearrangement links TRBV5-5 to TRBJ2-7; TRBD1 aligns across 11 bases. The CDR3 has 14 residues. Losses at the gene ends were 3 bases for V and 5 bases for J; bases not matched to a gene: 4. Germline CDR1 and CDR2: SGHKS and YYEKEE (reference sequence).

This clonotype was seen a few times. The chain joins TRBV4-2 to TRBJ2-5, with D tentatively TRBD2 (5 bases). CDR1 LGHNA and CDR2 YNFKEQ come from the germline V gene. V lost 6 bases and J lost 4, with 15 bases in between. This CDR3 contains 14 residues. The CDR3, as DNA: TGTGCCAGCAGGAACCGGGAATATGGAGAGACCCAGTACTTC. It translates to CASRNREYGETQYF.

The CDR3 DNA is TGTGCCAGCAGTTTATGGGAACGGGGGGGCCAGATTACAGATACGCAGTATTTT. Encoded protein: CASSLWERGGQITDTQYF. V usage is TRBV12-3 or TRBV12-4 and J usage is TRBJ2-3, with 8 bases matching TRBD2. The CDR3 is 18 amino acids. Trimming removed 2 bases from V and 3 bases from J; junction bases left unmatched: 13.

The chain has TRBV20-1 and TRBJ2-7; D call uncertain. Germline V gives CDR1 DFQATT, CDR2 SNEGSKA (reference sequence). V shed 3 bases and J shed 4 bases, with 13 bases lying between them. This CDR3 comprises 13 residues. CDR3 in DNA: TGCAGTGCTAGGCCTGACTTGAGGTACGAGCAGTACTTC. As protein: CSARPDLRYEQYF.

This clonotype appeared a few times. The CDR3 DNA follows: TGTGCCAGCAGTTTTAGCGGGGGCTCCTACGAGCAGTACTTC. It specifies CASSFSGGSYEQYF. The chain links TRBV27 to TRBJ2-7; 9 bases line up with TRBD2. Germline values: CDR1 MNHEY, CDR2 SMNVEV (reference sequence). Unmatched junction bases numbered 0, after V lost 3 bases and J lost 0 bases. This CDR3 is built from 14 residues.